This entry is about one TCR beta chain. These data belong to a study of identical twins. V was shortened by 4 bases and J by 0 bases, with 8 bases between the two germline ends. Germline loops: CDR1 SGHAT, CDR2 FQDESV (reference sequence). CDR3 size: 14 residues. Using its own MiXCR run on the 5' RACE reads, TCRdb lists one record per CDR3 protein. The sample yields fewer than 900,000 distinct CDR3 sequences, approximately 18% seen once. This same sample was also taken into another study, of T cells expressing NK-cell markers. As that study records: The authors sequenced eight donors, of whom seven were HCMV-seropositive and one was seronegative.

This chain uses TRBV11-1 with TRBJ2-3, with a weak D call TRBD1 (5 bases). Sequencing was performed on PBMCs. The sequence was collected from a woman between 18 and 29 years old in good health. CDR3 DNA sequence: TGTGCCAGCAGCTCCAGACAGAGCACAGATACGCAGTATTTT. Amino acid sequence: CASSSRQSTDTQYF.